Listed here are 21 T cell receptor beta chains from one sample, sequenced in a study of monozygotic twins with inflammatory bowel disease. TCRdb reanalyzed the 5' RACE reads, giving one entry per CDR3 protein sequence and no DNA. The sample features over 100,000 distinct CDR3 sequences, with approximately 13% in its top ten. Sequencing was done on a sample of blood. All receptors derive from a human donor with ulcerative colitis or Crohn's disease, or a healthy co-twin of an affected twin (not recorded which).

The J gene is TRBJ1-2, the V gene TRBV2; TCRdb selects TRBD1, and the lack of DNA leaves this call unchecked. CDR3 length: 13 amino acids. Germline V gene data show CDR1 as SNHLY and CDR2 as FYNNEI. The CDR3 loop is CASTRDSNYGYTF.

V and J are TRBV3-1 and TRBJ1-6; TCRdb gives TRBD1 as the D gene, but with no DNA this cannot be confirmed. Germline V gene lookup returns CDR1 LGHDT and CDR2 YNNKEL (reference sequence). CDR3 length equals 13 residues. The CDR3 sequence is CASRQAWNSPLHF.

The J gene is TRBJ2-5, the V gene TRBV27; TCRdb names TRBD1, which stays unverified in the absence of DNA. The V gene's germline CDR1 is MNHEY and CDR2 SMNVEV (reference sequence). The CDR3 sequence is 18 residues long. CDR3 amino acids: CASSNQTGLYPRWETQYF.

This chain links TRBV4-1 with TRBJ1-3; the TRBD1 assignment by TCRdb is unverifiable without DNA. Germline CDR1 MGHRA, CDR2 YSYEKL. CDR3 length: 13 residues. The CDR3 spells CASSQGGWNTIYF.

The CDR3 here is CASSPRQATNEKLFF. This sequence joins TRBV12-3 or TRBV12-4 and TRBJ1-4; the TCRdb D gene call, TRBD1, has no DNA to confirm it. This CDR3 has 15 residues.

Here the CDR3 reads CASSFRGTQYNEQFF. The chain is built from TRBV27 and TRBJ2-1; with no DNA, the TCRdb D assignment of TRBD1 cannot be verified. The CDR3 spans 15 residues. The germline V gene encodes CDR1 MNHEY and CDR2 SMNVEV (reference sequence).

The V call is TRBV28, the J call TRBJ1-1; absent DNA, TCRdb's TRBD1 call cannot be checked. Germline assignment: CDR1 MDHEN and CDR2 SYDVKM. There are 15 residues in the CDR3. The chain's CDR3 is CASSTSGYVGTEAFF.

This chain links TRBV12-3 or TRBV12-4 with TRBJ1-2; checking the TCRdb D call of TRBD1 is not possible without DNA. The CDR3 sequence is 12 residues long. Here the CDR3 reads CASTLGDYGYTF.

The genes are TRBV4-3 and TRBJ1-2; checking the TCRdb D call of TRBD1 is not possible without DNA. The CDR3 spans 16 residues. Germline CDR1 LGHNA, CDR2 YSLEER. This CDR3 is CASSQDFAGFNYGYTF.

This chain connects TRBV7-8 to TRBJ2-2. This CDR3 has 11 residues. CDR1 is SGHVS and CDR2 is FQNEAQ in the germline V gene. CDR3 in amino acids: CASSPTGELFF.

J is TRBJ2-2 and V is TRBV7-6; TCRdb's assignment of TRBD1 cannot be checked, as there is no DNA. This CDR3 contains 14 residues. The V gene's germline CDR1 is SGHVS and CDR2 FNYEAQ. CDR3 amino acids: CASSLDPGSGELFF.

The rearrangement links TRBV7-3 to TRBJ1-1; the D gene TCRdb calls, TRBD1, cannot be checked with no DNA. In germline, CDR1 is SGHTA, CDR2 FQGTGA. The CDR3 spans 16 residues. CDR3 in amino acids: CASSLTGGATNTEAFF. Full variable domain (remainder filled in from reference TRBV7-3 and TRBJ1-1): GAGVSQTPSNKVTEKGKYVELRCDPISGHTALYWYRQSLGQGPEFLIYFQGTGAADDSGLPNDRFFAVRPEGSVSTLKIQRTERGDSAVYLCASSLTGGATNTEAFFGQGTRLTVV.

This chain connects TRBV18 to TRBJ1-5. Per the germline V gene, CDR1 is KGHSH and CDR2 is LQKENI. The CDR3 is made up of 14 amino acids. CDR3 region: CASSPPGSNQPQHF.

The CDR3 here is CASTRLRGSGELFF. The rearrangement joins TRBV7-2 to TRBJ2-2; TCRdb picks TRBD1, but there is no DNA to check that call. CDR3 length: 14 amino acids. Germline CDR1 is SGHTA and CDR2 is FQGNSA.

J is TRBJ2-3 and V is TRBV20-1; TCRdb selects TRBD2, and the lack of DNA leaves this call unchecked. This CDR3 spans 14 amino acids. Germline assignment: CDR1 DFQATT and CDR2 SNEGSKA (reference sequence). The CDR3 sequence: CSATPGLVIDTQYF.

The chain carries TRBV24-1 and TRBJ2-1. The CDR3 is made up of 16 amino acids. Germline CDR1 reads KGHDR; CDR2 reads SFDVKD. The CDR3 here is CATSDSGGGTYNEQFF.

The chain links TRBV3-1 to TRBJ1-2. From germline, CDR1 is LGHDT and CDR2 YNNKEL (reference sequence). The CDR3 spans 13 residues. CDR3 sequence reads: CASSQAEIYGYTF.

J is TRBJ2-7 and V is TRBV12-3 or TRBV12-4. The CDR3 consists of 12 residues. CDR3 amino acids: CASSFGLYEQYF.

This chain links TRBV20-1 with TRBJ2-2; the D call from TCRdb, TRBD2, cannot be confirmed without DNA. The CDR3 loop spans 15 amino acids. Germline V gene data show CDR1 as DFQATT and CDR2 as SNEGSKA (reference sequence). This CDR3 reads CSARTYGGNTGELFF.

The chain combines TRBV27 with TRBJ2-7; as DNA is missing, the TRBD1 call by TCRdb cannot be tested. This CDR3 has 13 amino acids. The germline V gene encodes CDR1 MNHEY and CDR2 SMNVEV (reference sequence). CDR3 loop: CAAGGTVLYEQYF.

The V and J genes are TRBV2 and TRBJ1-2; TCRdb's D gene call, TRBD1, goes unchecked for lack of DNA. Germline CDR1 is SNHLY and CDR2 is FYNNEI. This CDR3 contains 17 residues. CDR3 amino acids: CASSEEYTGGQGDGYTF.